Below are 32 T cell receptor beta chains sequenced from a single sample in a study of blood T cell repertoires in COVID-19 (dated by TCRdb to about 2020). The library was generated by the immunoSEQ multiplex PCR assay. In TCRdb, the immuneACCESS table is reduced to in-frame sequences with V and J assigned. These tables do not hold every clone; where another copy was compared, an unresolved V gene accounts for under half, and the others remain unexplained. The sample table holds 200,000 to 300,000 clones, of which roughly 76% were seen once. The top ten hold around 7.5% of the sample. The sample was peripheral blood. The receptors were gathered from a woman older than 75 with COVID-19, enrolled during active disease.

This chain connects TRBV6-5 to TRBJ2-1; possibly TRBD2 for D (6 bases). Germline loops: CDR1 MNHEY, CDR2 SVGAGI. Trimming left V 2 bases short and J 7 bases short, with 18 bases between. The CDR3 spans 16 residues. CDR3 residues: CASSYISGSLRNEQFF. CDR3 coding DNA: TGTGCCAGCAGTTACATATCCGGGAGCTTAAGAAATGAGCAGTTCTTC.

The V call is TRBV9, the J call TRBJ2-1; maybe TRBD2 (6 bases). V was cut by 4 bases and J by 7 bases, with 18 bases left in between. Germline V CDR1 and CDR2: SGDLS, YYNGEE. The CDR3 length is 15 residues. CDR3 loop: CASSQSSGRGNEQFF. In DNA, the CDR3 is TGTGCCAGCAGCCAAAGTTCCGGGAGAGGGAATGAGCAGTTCTTC.

This clone was counted a few times. The chain combines TRBV5-1 with TRBJ1-2, with D maybe TRBD1 (6 bases). This CDR3 comprises 15 residues. Germline assignment: CDR1 SGHRS and CDR2 YFSETQ. V was cut by 3 bases and J by 1 base, with 13 bases left in between. In DNA, the CDR3 is TGCGCCAGCAGCTATCAGGGGCTCCTTAACTATGGCTACACCTTC. The encoded protein is CASSYQGLLNYGYTF.

The chain combines TRBV7-8 with TRBJ2-7; weak D call: TRBD1 (6 bases). The V and J ends lost 6 bases and 5 bases respectively, with 8 bases between them. The germline V gene encodes CDR1 SGHVS and CDR2 FQNEAQ. This CDR3 has 11 residues. The CDR3 reads CASSHRDEQYF. The CDR3 region has the DNA TGTGCCAGCAGTCACAGGGACGAGCAGTACTTC.

This chain uses TRBV3-1 (or the pseudogene TRBV3-2) with TRBJ2-5; 7 bases are shared with TRBD2. The CDR3 has 14 amino acids. After removal of 1 base from V and 3 bases from J, the junction contained 2 bases not matched to a gene. Germline loops: CDR1 LGHDT, CDR2 YNNKEL (reference sequence). CDR3 in amino acids: CASSQASGEETQYF. The DNA of the CDR3 is TGTGCCAGCAGCCAAGCCAGCGGGGAAGAGACCCAGTACTTC.

This clone came up once. V gene TRBV6-5 combines with J gene TRBJ2-7; perhaps TRBD2 as D (5 bases). Germline V gene data show CDR1 as MNHEY and CDR2 as SVGAGI. V was cut by 2 bases and J by 0 bases, with 11 bases left in between. The CDR3 length is 15 residues. The CDR3: CASSYGRGASYEQYF. In DNA form, the CDR3 reads TGTGCCAGCAGTTACGGCCGGGGTGCCTCCTACGAGCAGTACTTC.

The V call is TRBV5-1, the J call TRBJ1-2; D not resolved. Trimming removed 0 bases from V and 8 bases from J, with 11 bases in between. Germline V gives CDR1 SGHRS, CDR2 YFSETQ. This CDR3 is built from 13 residues. CDR3 in DNA: TGCGCCAGCAGCTTGGCAGAAGCGAGCGGCTACACCTTC. This sequence encodes CASSLAEASGYTF.

The V gene is TRBV7-9, the J gene TRBJ1-2, with D possibly being TRBD1 (5 bases). This CDR3 has 14 amino acids. The germline V and J ends were trimmed by 5 bases and 4 bases, with 14 bases remaining between them. Per the germline V gene, CDR1 is SEHNR and CDR2 is FQNEAQ (reference sequence). CDR3 nucleotides: TGTGCCAGCAGCCAACCACAGGTCGGCTATGGCTACACCTTC. It is translated as CASSQPQVGYGYTF. Full variable domain (rest looked up from reference TRBV7-9 and TRBJ1-2): DTGVSQNPRHKITKRGQNVTFRCDPISEHNRLYWYRQTLGQGPEFLTYFQNEAQLEKSRLLSDRFSAERPKGSFSTLEIQRTEQGDSAMYLCASSQPQVGYGYTFGSGTRLTVV.

In this sample, this clone turned up a few times. The rearrangement links TRBV11-2 to TRBJ1-5; D uncertain. Trimming took off 0 bases at V and 6 bases at J, with 6 bases between the two ends. Germline V CDR1 and CDR2: SGHAT, FQNNGV. There are 13 residues in the CDR3. CDR3 region: CASSLDRGQPQHF. The CDR3 bases are TGTGCCAGCAGCTTAGATCGAGGTCAGCCCCAGCATTTT.

This sequence joins TRBV9 and TRBJ2-3, with D uncertain. The CDR3 contains 15 residues. V lost 4 bases to trimming and J lost 1 base, with 13 bases between them. In germline, CDR1 is SGDLS, CDR2 YYNGEE. The DNA for the CDR3 is TGTGCCAGCAGCATCGCCGGCGGCCGCACAGATACGCAGTATTTT. It codes for CASSIAGGRTDTQYF.

The chain has TRBV3-1 (or the pseudogene TRBV3-2) and TRBJ1-2; 7 bases are shared with TRBD1. This CDR3 region has 14 residues. V trimming: 4 bases; J trimming: 1 base; junction bases outside the gene matches: 3. Germline CDR1 LGHDT, CDR2 YNNKEL (reference sequence). CDR3 sequence reads: CASSPGQRNYGYTF. DNA of the CDR3: TGTGCCAGCAGCCCGGGACAGCGTAACTATGGCTACACCTTC.

The V gene is TRBV5-6, the J gene TRBJ2-7, with D possibly TRBD1 on 6 matching bases. Trimming took off 3 bases at V and 5 bases at J, with 15 bases between the two ends. Germline V CDR1 and CDR2: SGHDT, YYEEEE. The CDR3 extends over 14 amino acids. The CDR3 here is CASSSTGSFHEQYF. DNA of the CDR3: TGTGCCAGCAGCTCGACAGGAAGTTTCCACGAGCAGTACTTC.

The chain carries TRBV6-5 and TRBJ1-5, with TRBD1 identical over 7 bases. V lost 8 bases to trimming and J lost 5 bases; unmatched junction nucleotides: 9. The CDR3 extends over 14 amino acids. Germline V gene data show CDR1 as MNHEY and CDR2 as SVGAGI. The chain's CDR3 is CASGETGRYQPQHF. CDR3 DNA sequence: TGTGCCAGCGGAGAGACAGGGCGGTATCAGCCCCAGCATTTT.

This clone is a singleton in its sample. The chain uses TRBV18 and TRBJ2-2; 7 bases match TRBD1. Unmatched junction bases numbered 4, after V lost 6 bases and J lost 3 bases. Germline CDR1 is KGHSH and CDR2 is LQKENI. The CDR3 runs to 14 residues. CDR3 in DNA: TGTGCCAGCTCTCGGGACAGCTACACCGGGGAGCTGTTTTTT. Residues: CASSRDSYTGELFF.

The rearrangement links TRBV28 to TRBJ2-1, with 9 positions matching TRBD2. With V trimmed by 4 bases and J by 6 bases, 4 bases remained unmatched. The CDR3 has 14 residues. Germline CDR1 reads MDHEN; CDR2 reads SYDVKM. This CDR3 reads CASSSSGRRNEQFF. The CDR3 DNA sequence: TGTGCCAGCAGTTCAAGCGGGAGGCGCAATGAGCAGTTCTTC.

The gene calls are TRBV27 and TRBJ1-1; D call uncertain. CDR3 length equals 15 residues. Trimming stripped 1 base from V and 4 bases from J, with 13 bases between. Germline CDR1 and CDR2: MNHEY and SMNVEV (reference sequence). The DNA for the CDR3 is TGTGCCAGCAGTTTATTAAAGTGGAGAAGCACTGAAGCTTTCTTT. This codes for CASSLLKWRSTEAFF.

This clone was seen just once. The V and J genes are TRBV5-1 and TRBJ2-7; D is possibly TRBD2 (5 bases). CDR1 is SGHRS, CDR2 YFSETQ, per germline. Trimming took off 0 bases at V and 7 bases at J, with 14 bases between the two ends. CDR3 length: 14 amino acids. The CDR3 nucleotides are TGCGCCAGCAGCTTGGTGTACTCCCGAGGGGAGCAGTACTTC. It is translated as CASSLVYSRGEQYF.

In this sample, this clone turned up a few times. The chain employs TRBV2 and TRBJ1-5; 8 bases match TRBD1. The V gene end was trimmed by 4 bases and the J gene end by 3 bases; junction bases not matched to a gene: 5. The CDR3 has 15 residues. The germline V gene encodes CDR1 SNHLY and CDR2 FYNNEI. For the CDR3, the DNA is TGTGCCAGCAGTGTCGACAGGGGAGACAATCAGCCCCAGCATTTT. This gives the protein CASSVDRGDNQPQHF.

V gene TRBV12-3 or TRBV12-4 combines with J gene TRBJ2-5, with D maybe TRBD2 (5 bases). V lost 3 bases to trimming and J lost 7 bases, with 6 bases between them. CDR3 length: 11 amino acids. For the CDR3, the DNA is TGTGCCAGCAGTTTTGGAGGGACCCAGTACTTC. It is translated as CASSFGGTQYF.

The count of this clone is one. This chain joins TRBV6-1 and TRBJ2-7; 8 nucleotides line up with TRBD1. The CDR3 is 12 residues long. V shed 5 bases, J shed 6 bases, and the junction held 3 bases outside the gene matches. The germline CDR1 and CDR2 sequences are MNHNS and SASEGT. Here the CDR3 reads CASSSTGAEQYF. CDR3 in DNA: TGTGCCAGCAGTTCGACAGGGGCCGAGCAGTACTTC.

The chain uses TRBV29-1 and TRBJ1-1; D remains ambiguous. The germline V gene encodes CDR1 SQVTM and CDR2 ANQGSEA. This CDR3 is built from 13 residues. The ends were cut back, 4 bases at V and 5 bases at J, with 14 bases in the middle. Here the CDR3 reads CSVVPQVGTEAFF. In DNA, the CDR3 is TGCAGCGTTGTCCCCCAGGTTGGGACTGAAGCTTTCTTT.

The chain uses TRBV5-6 and TRBJ1-1; TRBD1 matches at 7 bases. V lost 3 bases and J lost 4; bases outside the gene matches: 6. The CDR3 is 14 amino acids. Germline lookup yields CDR1 SGHDT and CDR2 YYEEEE. The CDR3 bases are TGTGCCAGCAGCTGGAAACAGGGGATCACTGAAGCTTTCTTT. It is translated as CASSWKQGITEAFF.

There are a few counts of this clone. The chain uses TRBV12-5 and TRBJ1-1; the D is unclear. Trimming cost V 7 bases and J 5 bases, with 17 bases left between them. This CDR3 has 14 residues. The V gene's germline CDR1 is LGHNT and CDR2 FRNRAP. In nucleotides, the CDR3 is TGTGCTAGTGTCGGCGAGGGTTTTGGAACTGAAGCTTTCTTT. Translating it yields CASVGEGFGTEAFF.

The genes are TRBV19 and TRBJ2-3; TRBD2 matches 8 bases. The CDR3 sequence is 14 residues long. Germline V gene sequence: CDR1 LNHDA, CDR2 SQIVND (reference sequence). Trimming removed 7 bases from V and 3 bases from J; junction bases left unmatched: 6. The CDR3: CASTGTSRTDTQYF. The CDR3 region has the DNA TGTGCCAGTACCGGGACTAGTCGTACAGATACGCAGTATTTT.

J is TRBJ1-6 and V is TRBV4-2; the match to TRBD1 covers 7 bases. Looked up from germline, CDR1 is LGHNA and CDR2 is YNFKEQ. The CDR3 spans 14 residues. The V segment lost 4 bases and the J segment 5 bases; nucleotides outside the gene matches: 2. The DNA of the CDR3 is TGTGCCAGCAGCCCTCAGGGGGATAATTCACCCCTCCACTTT. It yields the protein CASSPQGDNSPLHF.

This clone occurred a few times. V gene TRBV19 combines with J gene TRBJ1-3; D is undetermined. Trimming removed 6 bases at V and 0 bases at J, with 12 bases between. The CDR3 loop spans 15 amino acids. CDR1 and CDR2 (germline): LNHDA, SQIVND (reference sequence). DNA for the CDR3: TGTGCCAGTAGGCGGCAGATCTACTCTGGAAACACCATATATTTT. This gives the protein CASRRQIYSGNTIYF.

Note on this clone: Other DNA sequences in the same sample also yield this CDR3. The chain links TRBV9 to TRBJ1-2, with D perhaps matching TRBD1 (6 bases). The V end was cut by 0 bases, the J end by 2 bases, with 8 bases between. The germline CDR1 and CDR2 sequences are SGDLS and YYNGEE. The CDR3 covers 14 residues. The CDR3 region has the DNA TGTGCCAGCAGCGTAGGGCAGGGGAACTATGGCTACACCTTC. As protein: CASSVGQGNYGYTF.

By share of the sample, this clone is medium-sized (0.01 to 0.1%). V and J are TRBV7-9 and TRBJ2-2; a possible D gene is TRBD1 (6 bases). Per the germline V gene, CDR1 is SEHNR and CDR2 is FQNEAQ (reference sequence). V lost 5 bases and J lost 2, with 15 bases in between. This CDR3 is 16 amino acids long. CDR3 sequence: CASSNRLGANTGELFF. The CDR3 region has the DNA TGTGCCAGCAGCAATCGTTTGGGGGCCAACACCGGGGAGCTGTTTTTT.

Turning to this clone: This sample includes further DNA sequences coding for the same CDR3. The J gene is TRBJ1-1, the V gene TRBV7-9, with D possibly being TRBD1 (5 bases). Germline CDR1 SEHNR, CDR2 FQNEAQ (reference sequence). Trimming left V 3 bases short and J 1 base short, with 6 bases between. The length of the CDR3 is 13 residues. The CDR3 region is CASSFGGNTEAFF. The CDR3 DNA follows: TGTGCCAGCAGCTTCGGGGGGAACACTGAAGCTTTCTTT.

The chain carries TRBV2 and TRBJ1-4; D uncertain. The V gene lost 3 bases and the J gene lost 4 bases, with 12 bases spanning the gap. Per germline, CDR1 SNHLY and CDR2 FYNNEI. CDR3 size: 15 residues. The CDR3 sequence is CASSEGGSSNEKLFF. The CDR3 DNA is TGTGCCAGCAGTGAGGGAGGGTCTAGTAATGAAAAACTGTTTTTT.

This clone was detected a few times. The chain uses TRBV5-4 and TRBJ1-2, with TRBD1 matching over 8 bases. Germline loops: CDR1 SGHNT, CDR2 YYREEE (reference sequence). CDR3 length: 15 amino acids. V lost 0 bases to trimming and J lost 5 bases; unmatched junction nucleotides: 6. CDR3 bases: TGTGCCAGCAGCTTGGCACAGGGGGGAGGGTATGGCTACACCTTC. Protein sequence: CASSLAQGGGYGYTF. The full variable domain, in which reference TRBV5-4 and TRBJ1-2 provide the parts outside the CDR3, is ETGVTQSPTHLIKTRGQQVTLRCSSQSGHNTVSWYQQALGQGPQFIFQYYREEENGRGNFPPRFSGLQFPNYSSELNVNALELDDSALYLCASSLAQGGGYGYTFGSGTRLTVV.

The rearrangement joins TRBV7-8 to TRBJ2-3, with 8 bases matching TRBD1. This CDR3 region has 15 residues. CDR1 is SGHVS, CDR2 FQNEAQ, per germline. Trimming cost V 2 bases and J 6 bases; bases outside gene matches: 7. The DNA for the CDR3 is TGTGCCAGCAGCTTACAACAGGGGGTGAGGGATACGCAGTATTTT. Translating it yields CASSLQQGVRDTQYF.